This T cell receptor beta chain stems from a study of identical twins. Germline values: CDR1 SGHRS, CDR2 YFSETQ. The V end lost 0 bases, the J end lost 1 base, and 10 bases lay between the germline ends. CDR3 size: 15 residues. This clonotype has just a few counts. TCRdb recomputed calls from the 5' RACE reads with MiXCR, one row per CDR3 protein. This table holds hundreds of thousands of distinct CDR3 sequences, roughly a quarter found once. The sample was also linked to a second study, of T cells expressing NK-cell markers. According to that study: Underlying the TCR beta repertoires were sorted CD3+CD56+NKG2C+, CD3+CD56+NKG2C- and CD3+CD56-NKG2C+ T cells. It is unclear if expanded NKG2C-expressing clones target HCMV antigens.

This rearrangement joins TRBV5-1 to TRBJ1-1; tentative D call: TRBD1 (5 bases). The specimen was CD4+ T cells sorted from blood. The clonotype comes from a woman aged 18-29 years in good health. CDR3 protein: CASSLGGGKNTEAFF. In nucleotides, the CDR3 is TGCGCCAGCAGCTTGGGTGGGGGAAAGAACACTGAAGCTTTCTTT.